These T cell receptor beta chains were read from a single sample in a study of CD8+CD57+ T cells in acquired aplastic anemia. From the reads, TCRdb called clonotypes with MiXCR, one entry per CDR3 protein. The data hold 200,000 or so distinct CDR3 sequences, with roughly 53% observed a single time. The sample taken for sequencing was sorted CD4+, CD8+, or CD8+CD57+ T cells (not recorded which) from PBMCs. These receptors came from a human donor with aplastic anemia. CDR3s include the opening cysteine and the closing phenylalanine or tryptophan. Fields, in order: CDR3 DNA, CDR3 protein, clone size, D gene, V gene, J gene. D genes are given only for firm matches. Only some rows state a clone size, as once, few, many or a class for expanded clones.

cdr3_nt: TGCGCCAGCAGTGAGGGGGACTCCAGGGATACGCAGTATTTT; cdr3_aa: CASSEGDSRDTQYF; clone_size: many; d_call: .; v_call: TRBV10-1; j_call: TRBJ2-3
cdr3_nt: TGCGCCAGCAGCGCCAGGACAGGGGGCACAGATACGCAGTATTTT; cdr3_aa: CASSARTGGTDTQYF; clone_size: many; d_call: TRBD1; v_call: TRBV5-1; j_call: TRBJ2-3
cdr3_nt: TGCAGTGCTCTCGGGACAGGGGACTCCTACGAGCAGTACTTC; cdr3_aa: CSALGTGDSYEQYF; clone_size: many; d_call: TRBD1; v_call: TRBV20-1; j_call: TRBJ2-7
cdr3_nt: TGTGCCAGCAGCCAGACCTGGACATCCGCTGAAGCTTTCTTT; cdr3_aa: CASSQTWTSAEAFF; clone_size: once; d_call: .; v_call: TRBV14; j_call: TRBJ1-1
cdr3_nt: TGCAGCGTTGGCGGGGGGGGTATTCGAGGTCCGGAGACCCAGTACTTC; cdr3_aa: CSVGGGGIRGPETQYF; clone_size: .; d_call: TRBD2; v_call: TRBV29-1; j_call: TRBJ2-5
cdr3_nt: TGCGCCAGCAGCCAAGAGGACAGGGGGCTTATCGACGAGCAGTACTTC; cdr3_aa: CASSQEDRGLIDEQYF; clone_size: few; d_call: TRBD1; v_call: TRBV4-3; j_call: TRBJ2-7
cdr3_nt: TGTGCCAGCAGCGTAGCGGGGGGCGACTATGGCTACACCTTC; cdr3_aa: CASSVAGGDYGYTF; clone_size: .; d_call: .; v_call: TRBV9; j_call: TRBJ1-2
cdr3_nt: TGTGCCAGCAGCTCCCTTCGCTCTGGGGCCAACGTCCTGACTTTC; cdr3_aa: CASSSLRSGANVLTF; clone_size: .; d_call: .; v_call: TRBV11-2; j_call: TRBJ2-6
cdr3_nt: TGCGCCAGCAGCTTGGTCGGGGGGGCCAGTAATGAGCAGTTCTTC; cdr3_aa: CASSLVGGASNEQFF; clone_size: many; d_call: TRBD2; v_call: TRBV5-1; j_call: TRBJ2-1
cdr3_nt: TGTGCCAGCAGTGCGTCAGGGGCTTCTAATGAAAAACTGTTTTTT; cdr3_aa: CASSASGASNEKLFF; clone_size: .; d_call: .; v_call: TRBV6-1; j_call: TRBJ1-4
cdr3_nt: TGTGCCAGCAGCGAGGACAGGGGGCTCTCCTACGAGCAGTACTTC; cdr3_aa: CASSEDRGLSYEQYF; clone_size: .; d_call: TRBD1; v_call: TRBV7-2; j_call: TRBJ2-7
cdr3_nt: TGTGCCAGTAGTCAACAGGGGAAGTACGAGCAGTACTTC; cdr3_aa: CASSQQGKYEQYF; clone_size: .; d_call: TRBD1; v_call: TRBV19; j_call: TRBJ2-7
cdr3_nt: TGTGCCAGCTCACGGGAGTACTCCTATAATTCACCCCTCCACTTT; cdr3_aa: CASSREYSYNSPLHF; clone_size: .; d_call: .; v_call: TRBV18; j_call: TRBJ1-6
cdr3_nt: TGCGCCAGCAGCTTGGTGGGGGGGTCCTACAATGAGCAGTTCTTC; cdr3_aa: CASSLVGGSYNEQFF; clone_size: many; d_call: TRBD2; v_call: TRBV5-1; j_call: TRBJ2-1
cdr3_nt: TGTGCCAGCGGCTTTCCGGGACTAACCACGTTAGGAAACACCATATATTTT; cdr3_aa: CASGFPGLTTLGNTIYF; clone_size: .; d_call: .; v_call: TRBV7-2; j_call: TRBJ1-3
cdr3_nt: TGTGCCAGCAGTTTACTGGCAGGGAGGCACACTGAAGCTTTCTTT; cdr3_aa: CASSLLAGRHTEAFF; clone_size: many; d_call: .; v_call: TRBV12-3/TRBV12-4; j_call: TRBJ1-1
cdr3_nt: TGTGCCAGTAGTTTCCTAGGGACAGGGGCTTATGGCTACACCTTC; cdr3_aa: CASSFLGTGAYGYTF; clone_size: .; d_call: TRBD1; v_call: TRBV19; j_call: TRBJ1-2
cdr3_nt: TGTGCCAGCAGCTCCCTGCGTTCGGGAGGCACTGAAGCTTTCTTT; cdr3_aa: CASSSLRSGGTEAFF; clone_size: many; d_call: .; v_call: TRBV13; j_call: TRBJ1-1
cdr3_nt: TGTGCCAGTAGTCGGGGGGGAACGTCTGGAAACACCATATATTTT; cdr3_aa: CASSRGGTSGNTIYF; clone_size: few; d_call: .; v_call: TRBV19; j_call: TRBJ1-3
cdr3_nt: TGTGCCAGCAGCCCACTACCTCACTCCTACGAGCAGTACTTC; cdr3_aa: CASSPLPHSYEQYF; clone_size: .; d_call: .; v_call: TRBV7-9; j_call: TRBJ2-7
cdr3_nt: TGTGCCAGCAGTATAACAGGGGCGGGAAACACCATATATTTT; cdr3_aa: CASSITGAGNTIYF; clone_size: .; d_call: TRBD1; v_call: TRBV6-2/TRBV6-3; j_call: TRBJ1-3
cdr3_nt: TGCAGTGCTGGACAGATCTACGAGCAGTACTTC; cdr3_aa: CSAGQIYEQYF; clone_size: .; d_call: .; v_call: TRBV20-1; j_call: TRBJ2-7
cdr3_nt: TGTGCCAGCAGGAATCAAGAGGGTCAGCCCCAGCATTTT; cdr3_aa: CASRNQEGQPQHF; clone_size: many; d_call: .; v_call: TRBV6-6; j_call: TRBJ1-5
cdr3_nt: TGTACCAGCAGGGGAGGGGGTATGAACACTGAAGCTTTCTTT; cdr3_aa: CTSRGGGMNTEAFF; clone_size: few; d_call: .; v_call: TRBV6-1; j_call: TRBJ1-1
cdr3_nt: TGTGCCAGCACCCGGACAGGGGTGAACGGGCCCCAGCATTTT; cdr3_aa: CASTRTGVNGPQHF; clone_size: medium-sized; d_call: TRBD1; v_call: TRBV2; j_call: TRBJ1-5
cdr3_nt: TGTGCCATTCATAATAGCGGGAGGGTTTCTCGGGAGACCCAGTACTTC; cdr3_aa: CAIHNSGRVSRETQYF; clone_size: .; d_call: TRBD2; v_call: TRBV19; j_call: TRBJ2-5
cdr3_nt: TGTGCCAGTAGTATCCAGGACAGGGGATCCTCACCCCTCCGCTTT; cdr3_aa: CASSIQDRGSSPLRF; clone_size: .; d_call: TRBD1; v_call: TRBV19; j_call: TRBJ1-6
cdr3_nt: TGTGCCAGCAGTTACGAGGGGGGGGTCACAGATACGCAGTATTTT; cdr3_aa: CASSYEGGVTDTQYF; clone_size: many; d_call: .; v_call: TRBV12-3/TRBV12-4; j_call: TRBJ2-3
cdr3_nt: TGCGCCAGCAGCTTGGCGGAGCGTGCGGATACGCAGTATTTT; cdr3_aa: CASSLAERADTQYF; clone_size: many; d_call: .; v_call: TRBV5-1; j_call: TRBJ2-3
cdr3_nt: TGTGCCATCAGTGACACAAGACAGGGGAATTCACCCCTCCACTTT; cdr3_aa: CAISDTRQGNSPLHF; clone_size: .; d_call: TRBD1; v_call: TRBV10-3; j_call: TRBJ1-6
cdr3_nt: TGTGCCAGCAGTGAAGCCCGACAGGGCGGAAAACTGTTTTTT; cdr3_aa: CASSEARQGGKLFF; clone_size: many; d_call: TRBD1; v_call: TRBV6-5; j_call: TRBJ1-4
cdr3_nt: TGTGCCAGCAGGGCGACAGGGTCCTACAATGAGCAGTTCTTC; cdr3_aa: CASRATGSYNEQFF; clone_size: once; d_call: TRBD1; v_call: TRBV27; j_call: TRBJ2-1
cdr3_nt: TGTGCTATCAGGTCAGGGGGGGCTTATGACACTGAAGCTTTCTTT; cdr3_aa: CAIRSGGAYDTEAFF; clone_size: few; d_call: TRBD1; v_call: TRBV10-3; j_call: TRBJ1-1
cdr3_nt: TGCAGTGCTAGAGGGCGGGGCTCCCATGGAGACGGGGAGCTGTTTTTT; cdr3_aa: CSARGRGSHGDGELFF; clone_size: once; d_call: .; v_call: TRBV20-1; j_call: TRBJ2-2
cdr3_nt: TGTGCCAGCAGTCCCCCCCGACAGGCGAGAAATCAGCCCCAGCATTTT; cdr3_aa: CASSPPRQARNQPQHF; clone_size: .; d_call: .; v_call: TRBV28; j_call: TRBJ1-5
cdr3_nt: TGTGCCACCAGTCCGGGACTAGCGATCAATGAGCAGTTCTTC; cdr3_aa: CATSPGLAINEQFF; clone_size: .; d_call: TRBD2; v_call: TRBV24-1; j_call: TRBJ2-1
cdr3_nt: TGTGCCAGCAGCTCCTACCGGGACCGCACCTTC; cdr3_aa: CASSSYRDRTF; clone_size: .; d_call: .; v_call: TRBV7-8; j_call: TRBJ1-2
cdr3_nt: TGTGCCAGCAGTTCTAGTCCCGAAGCTCCAGAGACCCAGTACTTC; cdr3_aa: CASSSSPEAPETQYF; clone_size: .; d_call: .; v_call: TRBV12-3/TRBV12-4; j_call: TRBJ2-5
cdr3_nt: TGCAGCGTTGAGCGAGGGAACCCCAAACGGGAGACCCAGCATTTT; cdr3_aa: CSVERGNPKRETQHF; clone_size: .; d_call: .; v_call: TRBV29-1; j_call: TRBJ1-5
cdr3_nt: TGTGCCAGCAGTAATACAGGGGTTGAAGCTCTCTTT; cdr3_aa: CASSNTGVEALF; clone_size: .; d_call: TRBD1; v_call: TRBV12-3/TRBV12-4; j_call: TRBJ1-1
cdr3_nt: TGTGCCAGCAGTTACGCTCAGGGGGAGCAGTTCTTC; cdr3_aa: CASSYAQGEQFF; clone_size: many; d_call: .; v_call: TRBV6-6; j_call: TRBJ2-1
cdr3_nt: TGTGCCAGCAGCCGGGACATCCAACATGGCTACACCTTC; cdr3_aa: CASSRDIQHGYTF; clone_size: .; d_call: .; v_call: TRBV2; j_call: TRBJ1-2
cdr3_nt: TGTGCCAGTACGACAGGGGGCAGGAATCAGCCCCAGCATTTT; cdr3_aa: CASTTGGRNQPQHF; clone_size: .; d_call: TRBD1; v_call: TRBV19; j_call: TRBJ1-5
cdr3_nt: TGCGCCAGCAGCTTGGGACTAGCGGCCCAAGAGACCCAGTACTTC; cdr3_aa: CASSLGLAAQETQYF; clone_size: many; d_call: TRBD2; v_call: TRBV5-1; j_call: TRBJ2-5
cdr3_nt: TGTGCCAGTTCGACAGGGAGTAGCACAGATACGCAGTATTTT; cdr3_aa: CASSTGSSTDTQYF; clone_size: many; d_call: TRBD1; v_call: TRBV19; j_call: TRBJ2-3
cdr3_nt: TGTGCCAGCTCACCAGGGACAGGAGAATATCAGCCCCAGCATTTT; cdr3_aa: CASSPGTGEYQPQHF; clone_size: .; d_call: TRBD1; v_call: TRBV18; j_call: TRBJ1-5
cdr3_nt: TGTGCCAGCAGCCCCGGCGGAGTGGGAAAAGCTTTCTTT; cdr3_aa: CASSPGGVGKAFF; clone_size: once; d_call: .; v_call: TRBV9; j_call: TRBJ1-1
cdr3_nt: TGTGCCAGCAGCTTACTAACTAGCGGGGGGGCTAGGGAGCAGTTCTTC; cdr3_aa: CASSLLTSGGAREQFF; clone_size: .; d_call: TRBD2; v_call: TRBV7-3; j_call: TRBJ2-1
cdr3_nt: TGTGCCAGCGTCGATTCGGCAATGCTCCAAGAGACCCAGTACTTC; cdr3_aa: CASVDSAMLQETQYF; clone_size: .; d_call: .; v_call: TRBV7-9; j_call: TRBJ2-5
cdr3_nt: TGTGCCAGCTCCTTAGGGGGGGCTAACTATGGCTACACCTTC; cdr3_aa: CASSLGGANYGYTF; clone_size: few; d_call: .; v_call: TRBV12-3/TRBV12-4; j_call: TRBJ1-2
cdr3_nt: TGTGCCAGCAGTGAAGAAACAGGGATAGGCTCACCCCTCCACTTT; cdr3_aa: CASSEETGIGSPLHF; clone_size: many; d_call: .; v_call: TRBV2; j_call: TRBJ1-6
cdr3_nt: TGCGCCAGCAACGACGGGACGGTAGAGCAGTACTTC; cdr3_aa: CASNDGTVEQYF; clone_size: .; d_call: .; v_call: TRBV10-2; j_call: TRBJ2-7
cdr3_nt: TGTGCCATCAGTCCGAGGGGGGACACTCTAACCACGAACACTGAAGCTTTCTTT; cdr3_aa: CAISPRGDTLTTNTEAFF; clone_size: .; d_call: .; v_call: TRBV10-3; j_call: TRBJ1-1
cdr3_nt: TGCGCCAGCAGCTTGGGGACTGGACGGAACACCATATATTTT; cdr3_aa: CASSLGTGRNTIYF; clone_size: many; d_call: .; v_call: TRBV5-1; j_call: TRBJ1-3
cdr3_nt: TGCAGCGTTGAGCTAGCGGGGGGGCCGGAGACCCAGTACTTC; cdr3_aa: CSVELAGGPETQYF; clone_size: .; d_call: TRBD2; v_call: TRBV29-1; j_call: TRBJ2-5
cdr3_nt: TGTGCCAGCAGCGGAATCACAGGGATCACTGAAGCTTTCTTT; cdr3_aa: CASSGITGITEAFF; clone_size: .; d_call: .; v_call: TRBV9; j_call: TRBJ1-1
cdr3_nt: TGTGCTAGCAGCTTAGGTGGACTAGCGGGAAAAGAGACCCAGTACTTC; cdr3_aa: CASSLGGLAGKETQYF; clone_size: many; d_call: TRBD2; v_call: TRBV7-7; j_call: TRBJ2-5